These 15 T cell receptor beta chains were all obtained from the same sample, sequenced in a study of blood T cell repertoires in COVID-19 (dated by TCRdb to about 2020). The library was produced with the immunoSEQ multiplex PCR assay. As stored in TCRdb, this immuneACCESS dataset retains in-frame rearrangements with V and J assigned. A fraction of the clones does not appear; measured against another copy, unresolved V genes explain less than half of the discrepancy, and the remainder lacks a known reason. The sample table lists 400,000 or so clones, around 90% of them with a count of one. The ten largest clones capture approximately 0.92% of the sample. Sequences were obtained from peripheral blood. The receptors were sampled from a young man with COVID-19, enrolled during active disease.

Here the CDR3 DNA reads TGTGCCAGCAGTCCAATCAGACAGGTAAACTACGAGCAGTACTTC. It codes for CASSPIRQVNYEQYF. The genes are TRBV28 and TRBJ2-7; TRBD1 is a possible D gene (6 bases). Trimming stripped 5 bases from V and 3 bases from J, with 17 bases between. From germline, CDR1 is MDHEN and CDR2 SYDVKM. CDR3 length equals 15 residues.

V usage is TRBV11-3 and J usage is TRBJ1-1, with 9 bases aligning to TRBD1. CDR1 and CDR2 (germline): SGHNT, YENEEA. The V and J ends lost 7 bases and 4 bases, in that order; junction bases with no gene match: 10. CDR3 length: 15 residues. This CDR3 reads CASIPWGTGSTEAFF. The CDR3 DNA follows: TGTGCCAGCATCCCCTGGGGGACAGGGAGCACTGAAGCTTTCTTT.

This chain's CDR3 is CASSPWGQSYEQYF. As DNA, the CDR3 is TGTGCCAGCAGCCCATGGGGGCAGTCCTACGAGCAGTACTTC. V gene TRBV5-4 combines with J gene TRBJ2-7, with D tentatively TRBD1 (6 bases). The CDR3 is 14 residues long. Germline values: CDR1 SGHNT, CDR2 YYREEE (reference sequence). Trimming left V 4 bases short and J 1 base short, with 12 bases between. The full variable domain, in which reference TRBV5-4 and TRBJ2-7 provide the parts outside the CDR3, is ETGVTQSPTHLIKTRGQQVTLRCSSQSGHNTVSWYQQALGQGPQFIFQYYREEENGRGNFPPRFSGLQFPNYSSELNVNALELDDSALYLCASSPWGQSYEQYFGPGTRLTVT.

This rearrangement joins TRBV4-2 to TRBJ2-7; possibly TRBD2 for D (9 bases). V lost 1 base to trimming and J lost 0 bases, with 25 bases between them. This CDR3 region has 20 residues. Germline V lookup: CDR1 LGHNA, CDR2 YNFKEQ. The CDR3 sequence is CASSQAGTGPKRGDSYEQYF. In DNA form, the CDR3 reads TGTGCCAGCAGCCAAGCCGGGACAGGACCTAAGCGGGGGGACTCCTACGAGCAGTACTTC.

This rearrangement joins TRBV5-1 to TRBJ1-4, with TRBD1 matching over 7 bases. This CDR3 region has 14 residues. Losses at the gene ends were 4 bases for V and 5 bases for J; bases not matched to a gene: 5. CDR1 SGHRS and CDR2 YFSETQ come from the germline V gene. The CDR3 loop is CASSRDRQNEKLFF. The DNA for the CDR3 is TGCGCCAGCAGCCGGGACAGACAGAATGAAAAACTGTTTTTT.

The gene calls are TRBV5-4 and TRBJ2-1, with 11 bases matching TRBD2. The trim removed 1 base at V and 8 bases at J, leaving 5 bases unmatched. This CDR3 contains 15 residues. The germline V gene encodes CDR1 SGHNT and CDR2 YYREEE (reference sequence). The chain's CDR3 is CASSLTSGGIDEQFF. For the CDR3, the DNA is TGTGCCAGCAGCTTGACTAGCGGGGGTATCGATGAGCAGTTCTTC. The complete variable domain, with remaining parts taken from reference TRBV5-4 and TRBJ2-1, reads ETGVTQSPTHLIKTRGQQVTLRCSSQSGHNTVSWYQQALGQGPQFIFQYYREEENGRGNFPPRFSGLQFPNYSSELNVNALELDDSALYLCASSLTSGGIDEQFFGPGTRLTVL.

The chain links TRBV24-1 to TRBJ2-1, with 10 bases lining up with TRBD2. CDR1 is KGHDR and CDR2 is SFDVKD in the germline V gene. The CDR3 runs 14 residues. Trimming at V came to 4 bases and at J to 5 bases, leaving 1 base not matched to a gene. The CDR3 sequence: CATSELAGDNEQFF. In DNA, the CDR3 is TGTGCCACCAGTGAGCTAGCGGGGGACAATGAGCAGTTCTTC.

The V and J genes are TRBV28 and TRBJ1-5, with D perhaps TRBD1 (5 bases). The CDR3 totals 14 residues. The germline V gene encodes CDR1 MDHEN and CDR2 SYDVKM. Trimming stripped 4 bases from V and 10 bases from J, with 17 bases between. CDR3 in amino acids: CASSWDSGARPQHF. The CDR3 DNA sequence: TGTGCCAGCAGTTGGGACTCTGGGGCGAGACCCCAGCATTTT.

The genes are TRBV5-6 and TRBJ2-7, with D hard to call. Trimming left V 3 bases short and J 4 bases short, with 5 bases between. The CDR3 is made up of 11 amino acids. Germline V lookup: CDR1 SGHDT, CDR2 YYEEEE. CDR3 nucleotides: TGTGCCAGCAGCTCCTATTACGAGCAGTACTTC. It encodes CASSSYYEQYF.

The CDR3 is CASSSDRGHSPLHF. The CDR3 DNA follows: TGTGCCAGCAGTAGTGACAGGGGCCATTCACCCCTCCACTTT. The rearrangement links TRBV6-5 to TRBJ1-6; 8 bases align to TRBD1. V trimming: 5 bases; J trimming: 8 bases; junction bases outside the gene matches: 5. The CDR3 extends over 14 amino acids. The germline V gene has CDR1 MNHEY and CDR2 SVGAGI.

DNA for the CDR3: TGTGCCTGGAGTTCGGGGGGGTTTCAGCCCCAGCATTTT. Protein sequence: CAWSSGGFQPQHF. The chain couples TRBV30 to TRBJ1-5, with D maybe TRBD1 (5 bases). The germline CDR1 and CDR2 sequences are GTSNPN and SVGIG (reference sequence). CDR3 size: 13 residues. V dropped 2 bases and J dropped 6 bases, with 11 bases sitting between them. The entire variable domain, with the rest obtained from reference TRBV30 and TRBJ1-5, is as follows: SQTIHQWPATLVQPVGSPLSLECTVEGTSNPNLYWYRQAAGRGLQLLFYSVGIGQISSEVPQNLSASRPQDRQFILSSKKLLLSDSGFYLCAWSSGGFQPQHFGDGTRLSIL.

This chain joins TRBV24-1 and TRBJ1-2, with TRBD1 as a possible D gene (6 bases). The CDR3 length is 14 residues. The germline V and J ends were trimmed by 7 bases and 2 bases, with 13 bases remaining between them. Germline-derived CDR1 and CDR2 are KGHDR and SFDVKD. CDR3: CATSASRGNYGYTF. The CDR3 nucleotides read TGTGCCACCAGCGCGTCCAGGGGCAACTATGGCTACACCTTC.

The rearrangement uses TRBV3-1 (or the pseudogene TRBV3-2) and TRBJ2-2, with a possible D match to TRBD1 (5 bases). Trimming removed 0 bases from V and 9 bases from J, with 20 bases in between. CDR3 length: 17 amino acids. Germline loops: CDR1 LGHDT, CDR2 YNNKEL (reference sequence). The chain's CDR3 is CASSQDWGWLEGRELFF. The CDR3 DNA sequence: TGTGCCAGCAGCCAAGATTGGGGCTGGCTGGAAGGACGGGAGCTGTTTTTT.

This clone appeared once. The V gene is TRBV6-5, the J gene TRBJ1-4; 7 bases line up with TRBD1. Trimming at V came to 3 bases and at J to 4 bases, leaving 5 bases not matched to a gene. The CDR3 totals 15 residues. CDR1 and CDR2 from the germline V gene are MNHEY and SVGAGI. The DNA for the CDR3 is TGTGCCAGCAGTTATCAAGGGACAGTTAATGAAAAACTGTTTTTT. Translating it yields CASSYQGTVNEKLFF.

V usage is TRBV27 and J usage is TRBJ2-3, with D unresolved. This CDR3 comprises 13 residues. With 8 bases removed from V and 0 bases from J, the gap between germline ends came to 9 bases. In germline, CDR1 is MNHEY, CDR2 SMNVEV (reference sequence). The CDR3 region has the DNA TGTGCCAGCGCCAGCAGGAGCACAGATACGCAGTATTTT. This sequence encodes CASASRSTDTQYF.